These 24 T cell receptor beta chains were all obtained from the same sample, sequenced in a study of blood T cells in healthy people across ages. Then a second PCR, running roughly 7 to 11 cycles, was carried out with a sample-barcoded 5' primer and a J-beta primer mix. One entry per CDR3 protein results from TCRdb running MiXCR on the 5' RACE reads. The data hold about 800,000 distinct CDR3 sequences, with roughly 25% observed a single time. In addition, the sample was reused for a study of T cells of mothers and their children.

Sequenced input: blood. These receptors were taken from a boy between 10 and 17 years old in good health.

The rearrangement joins TRBV6-5 to TRBJ2-3; unclear D gene. CDR3 size: 15 residues. Germline V CDR1 and CDR2: MNHEY, SVGAGI. Trimming cost V 0 bases and J 4 bases, with 11 bases left between them. The CDR3: CASSYSYATPDTQYF. CDR3 coding DNA: TGTGCCAGCAGTTACTCGTACGCGACCCCAGATACGCAGTATTTT.

This clonotype was seen a handful of times. The V and J genes are TRBV20-1 and TRBJ2-3; 8 bases line up with TRBD1. The CDR3 has 15 amino acids. CDR1 DFQATT and CDR2 SNEGSKA come from the germline V gene (reference sequence). Unmatched junction bases numbered 9, after V lost 5 bases and J lost 2 bases. CDR3 in DNA: TGCAGTGCTGGCAGGGGGCTGACGGACACAGATACGCAGTATTTT. Encoded protein: CSAGRGLTDTDTQYF.

V is TRBV21-1 and J is TRBJ2-5. TRBV21-1 is classified as a pseudogene. This CDR3 region has 17 residues. The CDR3 DNA reads TGTGCCAGCACCACTAAACCGGCGAGCGAACATCAAGAGACCCAGTACTTC. Amino acids: CASTTKPASEHQETQYF.

This clonotype has more than one count but fewer than ten. The chain combines TRBV27 with TRBJ1-2, with D unresolved. V gave up 8 bases and J gave up 4 bases, with 17 bases separating them. This CDR3 is 14 amino acids long. CDR1 and CDR2 (germline): MNHEY, SMNVEV (reference sequence). The CDR3 DNA is TGTGCCAGCCGCAGCTCGGTCCAAGGCTATGGCTACACCTTC. This sequence encodes CASRSSVQGYGYTF.

The chain links TRBV5-1 to TRBJ2-1; D not resolved. V was pared by 0 bases and J by 7 bases, with 17 bases between. The CDR3 has 16 amino acids. Germline assignment: CDR1 SGHRS and CDR2 YFSETQ. This CDR3 reads CASSLGATLRGNEQFF. The CDR3, as DNA: TGCGCCAGCAGCTTGGGAGCGACCCTCCGTGGGAATGAGCAGTTCTTC.

This chain links TRBV7-9 with TRBJ1-1, with 8 bases matching TRBD1. From germline, CDR1 is SEHNR and CDR2 FQNEAQ (reference sequence). The V and J ends lost 5 bases and 0 bases, in that order; junction bases with no gene match: 5. This CDR3 spans 15 amino acids. In DNA, the CDR3 is TGTGCCAGCAGCCACCGACAGGGGTTGAACACTGAAGCTTTCTTT. This codes for CASSHRQGLNTEAFF.

This clonotype came up a few times. This chain links TRBV29-1 with TRBJ1-1; perhaps TRBD1 as D (5 bases). V was clipped by 7 bases and J by 4 bases, with 16 bases between them. The germline gives CDR1 SQVTM, CDR2 ANQGSEA. The CDR3 has 13 residues. The CDR3 sequence: CSAETREGTEAFF. CDR3 coding DNA: TGCAGCGCTGAGACCAGGGAGGGCACTGAAGCTTTCTTT.

V gene TRBV27 combines with J gene TRBJ2-5, with 7 bases that match TRBD1. After removal of 1 base from V and 1 base from J, the junction contained 3 bases not matched to a gene. CDR1 and CDR2 (germline): MNHEY, SMNVEV (reference sequence). CDR3 length equals 15 residues. The CDR3 protein is CASSLWGTAQETQYF. DNA of the CDR3: TGTGCCAGCAGTTTATGGGGGACAGCCCAAGAGACCCAGTACTTC.

J is TRBJ2-7 and V is TRBV20-1; D perhaps matches TRBD1 (6 bases). CDR1 is DFQATT and CDR2 is SNEGSKA in the germline V gene (reference sequence). This CDR3 comprises 17 residues. V lost 0 bases and J 1 base, leaving 19 bases between the germline ends. This CDR3 is CSARDGAYQDSSYEQYF. CDR3 DNA sequence: TGCAGTGCTAGAGATGGCGCATATCAGGACAGTTCCTACGAGCAGTACTTC.

Only a few counts were recorded for this clonotype. The rearrangement uses TRBV20-1 and TRBJ2-1; a weak D match, TRBD2 (5 bases). V gave up 7 bases and J gave up 2 bases, with 12 bases separating them. Per the germline V gene, CDR1 is DFQATT and CDR2 is SNEGSKA (reference sequence). CDR3 length: 13 amino acids. The CDR3 sequence is CSVVAPTYNEQFF. The DNA for the CDR3 is TGCAGTGTGGTAGCGCCTACCTACAATGAGCAGTTCTTC.

This clonotype came up a few times. The rearrangement joins TRBV28 to TRBJ2-6, with D perhaps TRBD2 (5 bases). Trimming took 10 bases from V and 4 from J, leaving 14 bases between them. CDR3 length: 14 residues. CDR1 is MDHEN, CDR2 SYDVKM, per germline. The CDR3 bases are TGTGCCATCAACCGGAGGCTGGGGGCCAACGTCCTGACTTTC. Amino acid sequence: CAINRRLGANVLTF.

This chain uses TRBV21-1 with TRBJ1-1; TRBD1 is the table's D call and was not checked against the DNA. TRBV21-1 is a listed pseudogene. The CDR3 totals 15 residues. The CDR3 DNA sequence: TGTGCCAGCAGCCGGACAGGGGGCAAGGACACTGAAGCTTTCTTT. It translates to CASSRTGGKDTEAFF.

The chain links TRBV27 to TRBJ2-7; TRBD1 or TRBD2 may be the D gene (5 bases each). The germline V and J ends were trimmed by 7 bases and 5 bases, with 24 bases remaining between them. Germline V gene lookup returns CDR1 MNHEY and CDR2 SMNVEV (reference sequence). This CDR3 is built from 16 residues. In nucleotides, the CDR3 is TGTGCCAGCAATGCCCGGGGCAGGGTTTTTTTCAACGAGCAGTACTTC. Protein product: CASNARGRVFFNEQYF.

This chain uses TRBV6-5 with TRBJ2-7, with 8 bases aligning to TRBD2. The CDR3 is made up of 15 amino acids. Per the germline V gene, CDR1 is MNHEY and CDR2 is SVGAGI. V was clipped by 2 bases and J by 3 bases; unmatched bases: 6. CDR3 coding DNA: TGTGCCAGCAGTTACACGGGGGGGAAGTACTACGAGCAGTACTTC. Protein product: CASSYTGGKYYEQYF.

This clonotype was counted a few times. The rearrangement uses TRBV28 and TRBJ2-1; perhaps TRBD2 as D (5 bases). V was clipped by 7 bases and J by 0 bases, with 13 bases between them. The CDR3 sequence is 15 residues long. Germline V gene lookup returns CDR1 MDHEN and CDR2 SYDVKM. The CDR3 DNA reads as TGTGCCAGCAAACTCGGGATGAGCTCCTACAATGAGCAGTTCTTC. It codes for CASKLGMSSYNEQFF.

The CDR3 here is CASSFRPSGLTDTQYF. For the CDR3, the DNA is TGTGCCAGCAGCTTTCGGCCTAGCGGGTTGACAGATACGCAGTATTTT. This sequence joins TRBV11-1 and TRBJ2-3; 8 positions agree with TRBD2. V was pared by 3 bases and J by 3 bases, with 8 bases of the junction left unmatched. This CDR3 is built from 16 residues. CDR1 and CDR2 (germline): SGHAT, FQDESV (reference sequence).

This chain joins TRBV9 and TRBJ1-1; possible D gene TRBD1, 5 bases. Deletions cut 2 bases from V and 4 bases from J, with 12 bases between. From germline, CDR1 is SGDLS and CDR2 YYNGEE. The CDR3 contains 14 residues. CDR3 in amino acids: CASSVGGSSTEAFF. The CDR3 DNA is TGTGCCAGCAGCGTGGGGGGGTCAAGCACTGAAGCTTTCTTT.

Only one count was recorded for this clonotype. The chain uses TRBV4-3 and TRBJ2-6, with unresolved D. CDR1 is LGHNA, CDR2 YSLEER, per germline. Trimming removed 2 bases at V and 4 bases at J, with 15 bases between. The CDR3 consists of 17 residues. This CDR3 reads CASSQRSYSWGANVLTF. CDR3 in DNA: TGCGCCAGCAGCCAACGTAGTTACTCCTGGGGGGCCAACGTCCTGACTTTC.

The rearrangement joins TRBV10-3 to TRBJ2-5, with 11 bases lining up with TRBD2. Judging by the DNA end, TRBJ2-7 fits better; the J call may be wrong. The CDR3 is 15 amino acids. CDR1 ENHRY and CDR2 SYGVKD come from the germline V gene. The CDR3 bases are TGTGCCATCAGTGATATAGCGGGAGGGTCCTACGAGCAGTACTTC. Translating it yields CAISDIAGGSYEQYF.

The V and J genes are TRBV29-1 and TRBJ2-1, with 10 positions matching TRBD1. With 8 bases clipped from V and 7 bases from J, the junction kept 11 bases outside the gene matches. This CDR3 contains 14 residues. Germline V gene lookup returns CDR1 SQVTM and CDR2 ANQGSEA. The CDR3 region has the DNA TGCAGCTCTCCCGGGACAGGGGTAGGGAATGAGCAGTTCTTC. Translated: CSSPGTGVGNEQFF.

The chain links TRBV4-3 to TRBJ1-2; 7 bases fit TRBD1. The germline CDR1 and CDR2 sequences are LGHNA and YSLEER. This CDR3 has 16 amino acids. V dropped 5 bases and J dropped 2; count of bases not matched to a gene: 11. The CDR3 sequence: CASSEGTAVPNYGYTF. The CDR3 DNA follows: TGCGCCAGCAGCGAGGGGACAGCAGTTCCAAACTATGGCTACACCTTC.

The chain links TRBV6-6 to TRBJ1-2, with D possibly matching TRBD1 (6 bases). V was pared by 2 bases and J by 3 bases, with 13 bases between. The CDR3 is 15 amino acids. Per the germline V gene, CDR1 is MNHNY and CDR2 is SVGAGI (reference sequence). The CDR3 DNA follows: TGTGCCAGCAGTTACCTCTCAGGGGAGGACTATGGCTACACCTTC. Residues: CASSYLSGEDYGYTF.

The CDR3 DNA reads TGTGCCATCAGTGAGGGGACAGCAATTCAGTACTTC. Its translation is CAISEGTAIQYF. The rearrangement joins TRBV10-3 to TRBJ2-4; 7 bases are a match to TRBD1. The length of the CDR3 is 12 residues. V lost 2 bases, J lost 10 bases, and 2 bases stayed unmatched. Looked up from germline, CDR1 is ENHRY and CDR2 is SYGVKD.

In this sample, this clonotype turned up a few times. The chain uses TRBV28 and TRBJ2-4; D call uncertain. Trimming pared 5 bases from V and 8 bases from J, leaving 13 bases between. This CDR3 is built from 13 residues. Germline-derived CDR1 and CDR2 are MDHEN and SYDVKM. CDR3 coding DNA: TGTGCCAGCAGTACGCCCCCCCGTGACATTCAGTACTTC. It codes for CASSTPPRDIQYF.